The following is a T cell receptor (beta chain) sequence with its context. Assay: immunoSEQ multiplex PCR; the TCRdb copy retains only in-frame clones and omits some. The profile shows approximately 260,000 clones, roughly 80% of them singletons. Grouping used clinical history reported by participants in a survey and questionnaire. The CDR3 contains 14 residues. The germline V gene has CDR1 MNHEY and CDR2 SMNVEV (reference sequence). The V and J ends lost 2 bases and 5 bases, in that order; junction bases with no gene match: 5. The data were obtained in a study of blood T cell repertoires in COVID-19.

The sequence came from a man aged 50-59 years who had recovered from COVID-19. The rearrangement uses TRBV27 and TRBJ1-2; the match to TRBD1 covers 7 bases. Input material: PBMCs or T cells enriched from blood (not recorded which). The CDR3 DNA sequence: TGTGCCAGCAGTTTAGGGGGACAGCCGTATGGCTACACCTTC. It is translated as CASSLGGQPYGYTF.